These T cell receptor beta chains were read from a single sample in a study of blood T cells in healthy people across ages. TCRdb passed the 5' RACE reads through MiXCR, listing each CDR3 protein once. The sample comprises 1.5 million or so distinct CDR3 sequences, approximately 42% of which are singletons, and around 4% rests with the top ten. The specimen sequenced was blood. Receptors were obtained from a woman under 30 in good health. CDR3s include the opening cysteine and the closing phenylalanine or tryptophan. A D gene is named only where the DNA matches it firmly. Rows may omit the clone size; those that give it use once, few, many or a size class.

J gene: TRBJ1-4; V gene: TRBV5-1; D gene: TRBD1; clone size: NA; CDR3 protein: CASNSLDRGREKLFF; CDR3 DNA: TGCGCCAGCAACTCCTTGGACAGGGGCAGGGAAAAACTGTTTTTT
J gene: TRBJ2-3; V gene: TRBV7-2; D gene: TRBD2; clone size: NA; CDR3 protein: CASSLNAGVGTDTQYF; CDR3 DNA: TGTGCCAGCAGCTTAAATGCGGGAGTCGGGACAGATACGCAGTATTTT
J gene: TRBJ2-4; V gene: TRBV12-3/TRBV12-4; D gene: NA; clone size: NA; CDR3 protein: CASSLVGKNIQYF; CDR3 DNA: TGTGCCAGCAGTTTGGTCGGCAAAAACATTCAGTACTTC
J gene: TRBJ2-3; V gene: TRBV7-9; D gene: TRBD2; clone size: NA; CDR3 protein: CASGLAVSTDTQYF; CDR3 DNA: TGTGCCAGCGGACTAGCGGTTAGCACAGATACGCAGTATTTT
J gene: TRBJ2-1; V gene: TRBV7-2; D gene: NA; clone size: NA; CDR3 protein: CASSFGGAGRSYNGQFF; CDR3 DNA: TGTGCCAGCAGCTTCGGCGGGGCAGGGAGGTCCTACAATGGGCAGTTCTTC
J gene: TRBJ2-7; V gene: TRBV7-2; D gene: NA; clone size: once; CDR3 protein: CASSLRAWGGNYEQYF; CDR3 DNA: TGTGCCAGCAGCTTAAGGGCATGGGGGGGCAACTACGAGCAGTACTTC
J gene: TRBJ1-5; V gene: TRBV11-2; D gene: NA; clone size: NA; CDR3 protein: CASSLDRAPGPQHF; CDR3 DNA: TGTGCCAGCAGCTTAGATCGAGCCCCGGGGCCCCAGCATTTT
J gene: TRBJ2-1; V gene: TRBV15; D gene: NA; clone size: NA; CDR3 protein: CATSPDRLWNEQFF; CDR3 DNA: TGTGCCACCAGCCCCGACAGGCTCTGGAATGAGCAGTTCTTC
J gene: TRBJ2-1; V gene: TRBV3-1; D gene: NA; clone size: few; CDR3 protein: CASSQDKRRASNEQFF; CDR3 DNA: TGTGCCAGCAGCCAAGATAAGCGCCGCGCCAGCAATGAGCAGTTCTTC
J gene: TRBJ1-2; V gene: TRBV20-1; D gene: TRBD1; clone size: NA; CDR3 protein: CSARRTGPNYGYTF; CDR3 DNA: TGCAGTGCAAGAAGGACAGGGCCCAACTATGGCTACACCTTC
J gene: TRBJ2-7; V gene: TRBV7-2; D gene: TRBD2; clone size: NA; CDR3 protein: CASRDLRGGNEQYF; CDR3 DNA: TGTGCCAGCAGGGATCTAAGGGGAGGGAACGAGCAGTACTTC
J gene: TRBJ1-1; V gene: TRBV5-1; D gene: NA; clone size: NA; CDR3 protein: CASSLSATANTEAFF; CDR3 DNA: TGCGCCAGCAGCTTGTCGGCGACGGCGAACACTGAAGCTTTCTTT
J gene: TRBJ2-7; V gene: TRBV6-2/TRBV6-3; D gene: TRBD1; clone size: few; CDR3 protein: CASSDRARLEQYF; CDR3 DNA: TGTGCCAGCAGCGACAGGGCGAGACTCGAGCAGTACTTC
J gene: TRBJ1-4; V gene: TRBV27; D gene: TRBD1; clone size: NA; CDR3 protein: CASSLSQAGGAEKLFF; CDR3 DNA: TGTGCCAGCAGTTTATCCCAAGCAGGGGGCGCGGAAAAACTGTTTTTT
J gene: TRBJ1-2; V gene: TRBV4-3; D gene: TRBD1; clone size: NA; CDR3 protein: CASSPGGLLTYGYTF; CDR3 DNA: TGCGCCAGCAGCCCAGGGGGACTCCTGACCTATGGCTACACCTTC
J gene: TRBJ2-1; V gene: TRBV7-3; D gene: TRBD2; clone size: few; CDR3 protein: CASSLRASGNEQFF; CDR3 DNA: TGTGCCAGCAGCTTAAGGGCTAGCGGGAATGAGCAGTTCTTC
J gene: TRBJ1-2; V gene: TRBV7-2; D gene: NA; clone size: NA; CDR3 protein: CASQAIIGAYGYTF; CDR3 DNA: TGTGCCAGCCAGGCGATTATTGGCGCCTATGGCTACACCTTC
J gene: TRBJ2-1; V gene: TRBV14; D gene: TRBD2; clone size: NA; CDR3 protein: CASSSSGRVPYNEQFF; CDR3 DNA: TGTGCCAGCAGCTCTAGCGGGAGGGTCCCCTACAATGAGCAGTTCTTC
J gene: TRBJ2-1; V gene: TRBV7-9; D gene: NA; clone size: NA; CDR3 protein: CASSRKTRSYNEQFF; CDR3 DNA: TGTGCCAGCAGCCGGAAGACTCGCTCCTACAATGAGCAGTTCTTC
J gene: TRBJ2-5; V gene: TRBV3-1; D gene: TRBD1; clone size: NA; CDR3 protein: CASNPYGTRDREQETQYF; CDR3 DNA: TGTGCCAGCAACCCCTACGGGACCCGGGACAGAGAACAAGAGACCCAGTACTTC
J gene: TRBJ2-2; V gene: TRBV27; D gene: TRBD1; clone size: NA; CDR3 protein: CASSLNAGGVTGELFF; CDR3 DNA: TGTGCCAGCAGTTTAAACGCAGGGGGCGTCACCGGGGAGCTGTTTTTT
J gene: TRBJ2-2; V gene: TRBV29-1; D gene: TRBD1; clone size: NA; CDR3 protein: CSILSTGGAFTGELFF; CDR3 DNA: TGCAGCATACTATCGACAGGGGGCGCGTTCACCGGGGAGCTGTTTTTT
J gene: TRBJ2-2; V gene: TRBV4-3; D gene: NA; clone size: NA; CDR3 protein: CASSQDRSDTGELFF; CDR3 DNA: TGCGCCAGCAGCCAAGATAGGTCAGATACCGGGGAGCTGTTTTTT
J gene: TRBJ2-3; V gene: TRBV11-2; D gene: TRBD2; clone size: NA; CDR3 protein: CASSWTSGMTDTQYF; CDR3 DNA: TGTGCCAGCAGCTGGACTAGCGGGATGACAGATACGCAGTATTTT
J gene: TRBJ2-3; V gene: TRBV6-5; D gene: NA; clone size: NA; CDR3 protein: CASRTEATDTQYF; CDR3 DNA: TGTGCCAGCAGGACTGAGGCCACAGATACGCAGTATTTT
J gene: TRBJ2-3; V gene: TRBV7-2; D gene: TRBD2; clone size: few; CDR3 protein: CASSPETSGLIDTQYF; CDR3 DNA: TGTGCCAGCAGCCCTGAGACTAGCGGGCTCATTGATACGCAGTATTTT
J gene: TRBJ1-2; V gene: TRBV4-1; D gene: NA; clone size: NA; CDR3 protein: CASSQGGLGNYGYTF; CDR3 DNA: TGCGCCAGCAGCCAAGGGGGCCTGGGGAACTATGGCTACACCTTC
J gene: TRBJ2-7; V gene: TRBV30; D gene: TRBD2; clone size: NA; CDR3 protein: CAWGLAGPYEQYF; CDR3 DNA: TGTGCCTGGGGACTAGCGGGCCCCTACGAGCAGTACTTC
J gene: TRBJ2-2; V gene: TRBV7-8; D gene: NA; clone size: NA; CDR3 protein: CASSLEANPNTGELFF; CDR3 DNA: TGTGCCAGCAGCTTAGAGGCGAATCCGAACACCGGGGAGCTGTTTTTT
J gene: TRBJ2-1; V gene: TRBV2; D gene: NA; clone size: NA; CDR3 protein: CASRAGLAGMPYNEQFF; CDR3 DNA: TGTGCCAGCAGGGCCGGACTGGCGGGAATGCCCTACAATGAGCAGTTCTTC
J gene: TRBJ2-1; V gene: TRBV4-3; D gene: TRBD2; clone size: NA; CDR3 protein: CASSHSIGGEYYNEQFF; CDR3 DNA: TGCGCCAGCAGCCACTCCATCGGGGGGGAATACTACAATGAGCAGTTCTTC
J gene: TRBJ1-2; V gene: TRBV29-1; D gene: NA; clone size: many; CDR3 protein: CSVEGGDYGYTF; CDR3 DNA: TGCAGCGTTGAAGGGGGCGACTATGGCTACACCTTC
J gene: TRBJ2-3; V gene: TRBV6-5; D gene: NA; clone size: NA; CDR3 protein: CASTGRGDAQYF; CDR3 DNA: TGTGCCAGCACTGGGAGAGGAGATGCGCAGTATTTT
J gene: TRBJ2-7; V gene: TRBV7-9; D gene: NA; clone size: few; CDR3 protein: CASSLERGYNEQYF; CDR3 DNA: TGTGCCAGCAGCTTGGAAAGAGGTTACAATGAGCAGTACTTC
J gene: TRBJ1-4; V gene: TRBV4-3; D gene: NA; clone size: NA; CDR3 protein: CASSQVWMGGEKLFF; CDR3 DNA: TGCGCCAGCAGCCAAGTATGGATGGGAGGTGAAAAACTGTTTTTT
J gene: TRBJ2-5; V gene: TRBV20-1; D gene: NA; clone size: NA; CDR3 protein: CSASSSFKGSGNEQYF; CDR3 DNA: TGCAGTGCTAGTTCGTCCTTTAAGGGATCCGGGAATGAGCAGTACTTC
J gene: TRBJ2-5; V gene: TRBV4-3; D gene: NA; clone size: NA; CDR3 protein: CASSQYWANQETQYF; CDR3 DNA: TGCGCCAGCAGCCAATACTGGGCCAACCAAGAGACCCAGTACTTC
J gene: TRBJ2-7; V gene: TRBV19; D gene: NA; clone size: NA; CDR3 protein: CASIASYEQYF; CDR3 DNA: TGTGCCAGTATCGCGAGCTACGAGCAGTACTTC
J gene: TRBJ1-5; V gene: TRBV5-1; D gene: NA; clone size: few; CDR3 protein: CASSPDNVGQPQHF; CDR3 DNA: TGCGCCAGCAGCCCGGACAATGTTGGGCAGCCCCAGCATTTT
J gene: TRBJ1-5; V gene: TRBV27; D gene: NA; clone size: NA; CDR3 protein: CSSSSPNQPQHF; CDR3 DNA: TGTTCCAGCAGTTCGCCGAATCAGCCCCAGCATTTT
J gene: TRBJ2-5; V gene: TRBV20-1; D gene: NA; clone size: NA; CDR3 protein: CSARGGGGSYGQYF; CDR3 DNA: TGCAGTGCTAGAGGAGGGGGTGGGTCCTACGGGCAGTACTTC
J gene: TRBJ2-7; V gene: TRBV29-1; D gene: TRBD1; clone size: NA; CDR3 protein: CSVVKGQGYYEQYF; CDR3 DNA: TGCAGCGTTGTTAAGGGACAGGGGTACTACGAGCAGTACTTC
J gene: TRBJ2-4; V gene: TRBV18; D gene: NA; clone size: few; CDR3 protein: CASSPSAKNIQYF; CDR3 DNA: TGTGCCAGCTCACCATCAGCCAAAAACATTCAGTACTTC
J gene: TRBJ2-1; V gene: TRBV2; D gene: TRBD2; clone size: NA; CDR3 protein: CASESSGDGSYNGQFF; CDR3 DNA: TGTGCCAGCGAATCTAGCGGAGACGGCTCCTACAATGGGCAGTTCTTC
J gene: TRBJ2-3; V gene: TRBV7-2; D gene: NA; clone size: NA; CDR3 protein: CASSFGGVRTDTQYF; CDR3 DNA: TGTGCCAGCAGCTTTGGGGGAGTTCGCACAGATACGCAGTATTTT
J gene: TRBJ2-5; V gene: TRBV5-1; D gene: NA; clone size: NA; CDR3 protein: CASSLLGGEETQYF; CDR3 DNA: TGTGCCAGCAGTTTATTGGGCGGAGAAGAGACCCAGTACTTC
J gene: TRBJ1-2; V gene: TRBV14; D gene: TRBD1; clone size: NA; CDR3 protein: CASRAGGQVDYGYTF; CDR3 DNA: TGTGCCAGCAGAGCAGGGGGCCAGGTCGACTATGGCTACACCTTC
J gene: TRBJ1-2; V gene: TRBV7-8; D gene: NA; clone size: few; CDR3 protein: CASSQRRFGSYGYTF; CDR3 DNA: TGTGCCAGCAGCCAGAGGCGGTTTGGGTCGTATGGCTACACCTTC
J gene: TRBJ2-5; V gene: TRBV12-3/TRBV12-4; D gene: TRBD1; clone size: NA; CDR3 protein: CASRFTAGTGVTQYF; CDR3 DNA: TGTGCCAGCAGGTTCACTGCCGGGACAGGGGTGACCCAGTACTTC
J gene: TRBJ2-7; V gene: TRBV6-5; D gene: NA; clone size: NA; CDR3 protein: CAGSYSRGYEQYF; CDR3 DNA: TGTGCCGGCAGTTACTCGAGGGGGTACGAGCAGTACTTC
J gene: TRBJ1-1; V gene: TRBV7-8; D gene: NA; clone size: many; CDR3 protein: CASSSQGIRSTEAFF; CDR3 DNA: TGTGCCAGCAGTTCTCAGGGAATCAGGAGCACTGAAGCTTTCTTT
J gene: TRBJ1-1; V gene: TRBV15; D gene: NA; clone size: NA; CDR3 protein: CATSSGNMNTEAFF; CDR3 DNA: TGTGCCACCAGCAGCGGAAACATGAACACTGAAGCTTTCTTT
J gene: TRBJ2-1; V gene: TRBV24-1; D gene: NA; clone size: once; CDR3 protein: CATSDPDSFGQFF; CDR3 DNA: TGTGCCACCAGTGACCCCGACAGTTTTGGACAGTTCTTC